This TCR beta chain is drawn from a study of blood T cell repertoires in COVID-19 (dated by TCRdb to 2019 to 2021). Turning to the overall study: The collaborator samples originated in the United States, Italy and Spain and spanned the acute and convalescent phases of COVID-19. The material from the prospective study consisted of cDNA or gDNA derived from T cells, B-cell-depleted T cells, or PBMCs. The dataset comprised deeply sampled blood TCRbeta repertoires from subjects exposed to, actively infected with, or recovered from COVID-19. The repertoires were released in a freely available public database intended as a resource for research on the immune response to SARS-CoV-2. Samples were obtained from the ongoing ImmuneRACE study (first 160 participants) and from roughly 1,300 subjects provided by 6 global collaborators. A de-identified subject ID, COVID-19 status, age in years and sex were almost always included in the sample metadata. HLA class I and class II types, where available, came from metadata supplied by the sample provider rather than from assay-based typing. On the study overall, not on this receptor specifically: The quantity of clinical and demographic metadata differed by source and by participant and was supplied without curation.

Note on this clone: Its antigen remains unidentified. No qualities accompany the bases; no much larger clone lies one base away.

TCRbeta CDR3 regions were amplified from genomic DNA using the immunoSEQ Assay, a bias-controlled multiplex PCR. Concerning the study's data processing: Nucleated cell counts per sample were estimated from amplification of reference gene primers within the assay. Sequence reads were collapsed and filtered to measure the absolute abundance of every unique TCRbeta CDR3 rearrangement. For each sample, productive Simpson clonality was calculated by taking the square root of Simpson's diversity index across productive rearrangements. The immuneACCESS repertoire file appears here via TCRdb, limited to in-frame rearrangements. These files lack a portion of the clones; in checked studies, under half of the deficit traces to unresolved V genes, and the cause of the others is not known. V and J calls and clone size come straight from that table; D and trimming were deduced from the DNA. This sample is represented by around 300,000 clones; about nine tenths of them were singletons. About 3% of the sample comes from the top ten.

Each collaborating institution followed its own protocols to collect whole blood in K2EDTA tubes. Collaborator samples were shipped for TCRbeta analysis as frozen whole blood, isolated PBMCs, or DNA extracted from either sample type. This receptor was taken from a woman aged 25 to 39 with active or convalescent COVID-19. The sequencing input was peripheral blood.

DNA sequence: TGCAGCGTTGCCTATAGTGAGCAGTTCTTC. This yields the protein CSVAYSEQFF. The chain is assembled from TRBV29-1 and TRBJ2-1, with the identity of the D gene unclear. The CDR3 runs 10 residues from the cysteine to the phenylalanine. Of all the DNA, just the CDR3 is kept, 30 bases in frame from base 1. Trimming removed 4 bases from V and 9 bases from J, leaving 7 bases between the germline ends. The germline V gene encodes CDR1 SQVTM and CDR2 ANQGSEA.